This T cell receptor (beta chain) was identified during a study of T cells in Graves' hyperthyroidism and ophthalmopathy. The TCR beta CDR3 regions underwent amplification using RNA transcripts as the source. First-round RT-PCR with HTBI primers amplified the TCR CDR3 region. TCRdb ran MiXCR on the multiplex PCR reads and lists one entry per CDR3 protein. The sample carries roughly 240,000 distinct CDR3 sequences, 16% recorded once. Broader study findings: The model predicted ophthalmopathy a median approximately 6.3 months before onset.

V shed 6 bases and J shed 4 bases, with 9 bases lying between them. This CDR3 contains 12 residues. Germline V gene data show CDR1 as SGHTA and CDR2 as FQGNSA. This clonotype was seen repeatedly, ten times or more. Its antigen is not known. The rearrangement links TRBV7-2 to TRBJ2-5, with D perhaps matching TRBD2 (7 bases). What was sequenced was blood. The sequence came from a woman aged 18-29 years with Graves' ophthalmopathy. CDR3 in DNA: TGTGCCAGCAGGGGAGGGGGAGAGACCCAGTACTTC. The encoded protein is CASRGGGETQYF.